The next 26 T cell receptor beta chains were all read from a single sample in a study of blood T cell repertoires in COVID-19. Sequenced by immunoSEQ multiplex PCR; TCRdb stores in-frame clones only, minus some. The sample shows around 290,000 clones, around 86% of them seen only once. Source material: PBMCs or T cells enriched from blood (not recorded which). Receptors originate from a young woman who had recovered from COVID-19.

This clone was detected once. V usage is TRBV19 and J usage is TRBJ2-5; TRBD1 is a possible D gene (6 bases). The V gene lost 1 base and the J gene lost 4 bases, with 10 bases spanning the gap. CDR3 length: 14 amino acids. Germline V CDR1 and CDR2: LNHDA, SQIVND (reference sequence). Written as DNA, the CDR3 is TGTGCCAGTAGTATAGCAGGGGATCGAGAGACCCAGTACTTC. Its translation is CASSIAGDRETQYF.

The V and J genes are TRBV19 and TRBJ1-4, with 7 nucleotides matching TRBD1. With 5 bases clipped from V and 7 bases from J, the junction kept 10 bases outside the gene matches. The CDR3 is 15 residues long. The germline V gene encodes CDR1 LNHDA and CDR2 SQIVND (reference sequence). Here the CDR3 DNA reads TGTGCCAGTAGTCGATTGGGACAGTTTGGTGAAAAACTGTTTTTT. This translates into CASSRLGQFGEKLFF.

This clone was counted once. This sequence joins TRBV20-1 and TRBJ1-1; D is uncertain. The V gene lost 3 bases and the J gene lost 4 bases, with 6 bases spanning the gap. Germline V gene lookup returns CDR1 DFQATT and CDR2 SNEGSKA (reference sequence). This CDR3 region has 11 residues. The CDR3 DNA is TGCAGTGCTAGTTCTCTCACTGAAGCTTTCTTT. Its translation is CSASSLTEAFF.

This clone is a singleton in its sample. The chain links TRBV2 to TRBJ2-1; a weak D match, TRBD2 (5 bases). Trimming pared 2 bases from V and 4 bases from J, leaving 12 bases between. This CDR3 comprises 15 residues. CDR1 and CDR2 (germline): SNHLY, FYNNEI. CDR3 in amino acids: CASSEMTGWYNEQFF. The DNA of the CDR3 is TGTGCCAGCAGTGAAATGACGGGGTGGTACAATGAGCAGTTCTTC.

This clone was seen just once. The chain carries TRBV27 and TRBJ2-1; a weak D match, TRBD1 (6 bases). The CDR3 length is 14 residues. V lost 3 bases to trimming and J lost 9 bases, with 15 bases between them. From germline, CDR1 is MNHEY and CDR2 SMNVEV (reference sequence). The CDR3 DNA follows: TGTGCCAGCAGTTTTCGAACAGGGCAAGCTGAGCAGTTCTTC. This codes for CASSFRTGQAEQFF.

This chain's CDR3 is CASRPTTGNTEAFF. CDR3 nucleotides: TGCGCCAGCAGGCCAACGACAGGGAACACTGAAGCTTTCTTT. This chain joins TRBV5-1 and TRBJ1-1; D is possibly TRBD1 (6 bases). In germline, CDR1 is SGHRS, CDR2 YFSETQ. Deletions cut 5 bases from V and 1 base from J, with 12 bases between. The CDR3 contains 14 residues.

V gene TRBV5-6 combines with J gene TRBJ1-5; D is possibly TRBD1 (5 bases). The V end lost 1 base, the J end lost 6 bases, and 11 bases lay between the germline ends. The CDR3 length is 14 residues. Germline CDR1 SGHDT, CDR2 YYEEEE. The CDR3 protein is CASSLLGPAQPQHF. The CDR3 bases are TGTGCCAGCAGCTTGTTGGGGCCGGCTCAGCCCCAGCATTTT.

The gene calls are TRBV29-1 and TRBJ2-7; weak D call: TRBD1 (5 bases). This CDR3 contains 14 residues. Germline V gene sequence: CDR1 SQVTM, CDR2 ANQGSEA. V lost 4 bases, J lost 6 bases, and 19 bases lay in between. The CDR3 here is CSVVPLTGSAEQYF. The DNA for the CDR3 is TGCAGCGTTGTTCCCCTCACAGGCTCTGCCGAGCAGTACTTC.

The chain is built from TRBV27 and TRBJ2-1, with 14 bases that match TRBD2. The trim removed 5 bases at V and 6 bases at J, leaving 6 bases unmatched. Germline lookup yields CDR1 MNHEY and CDR2 SMNVEV (reference sequence). The CDR3 sequence is 16 residues long. DNA of the CDR3: TGTGCCAGCAGTCAAAGACTAGCGGGAGGGACCAATGAGCAGTTCTTC. Protein product: CASSQRLAGGTNEQFF.

The chain employs TRBV27 and TRBJ2-2, with no clear D. This CDR3 is built from 14 residues. Trimming pared 2 bases from V and 3 bases from J, leaving 7 bases between. Per the germline V gene, CDR1 is MNHEY and CDR2 is SMNVEV (reference sequence). The CDR3 loop is CASSLNGYTGELFF. The CDR3 nucleotides read TGTGCCAGCAGTTTAAACGGTTACACCGGGGAGCTGTTTTTT.

This clone has only one observation. The chain employs TRBV7-8 and TRBJ1-1, with TRBD1 matching 7 bases. Per germline, CDR1 SGHVS and CDR2 FQNEAQ. J lost 4 bases, V lost 6 bases, and 11 bases had no gene match. The CDR3 is 15 amino acids. The CDR3 sequence is CASRRGAGGITEAFF. The CDR3 DNA reads TGTGCCAGCAGGAGAGGGGCAGGGGGGATCACTGAAGCTTTCTTT.

The rearrangement links TRBV4-1 to TRBJ2-7; D may be TRBD1 (6 bases). Looked up from germline, CDR1 is MGHRA and CDR2 is YSYEKL. Trimming stripped 1 base from V and 0 bases from J, with 10 bases between. The CDR3 extends over 15 amino acids. CDR3: CASSQAQGFSYEQYF. DNA for the CDR3: TGCGCCAGCAGCCAAGCTCAGGGGTTCTCCTACGAGCAGTACTTC.

V and J are TRBV15 and TRBJ1-5, with 7 bases identical to TRBD1. With V trimmed by 3 bases and J by 3 bases, 2 bases remained unmatched. The CDR3 covers 14 residues. CDR1 LNHNV and CDR2 YYDKDF come from the germline V gene (reference sequence). The CDR3: CATSRGQNNQPQHF. The DNA of the CDR3 is TGTGCCACCAGCAGGGGACAGAACAATCAGCCCCAGCATTTT. Looking up the rest from reference TRBV15 and TRBJ1-5 gives the full variable domain: DAMVIQNPRYQVTQFGKPVTLSCSQTLNHNVMYWYQQKSSQAPKLLFHYYDKDFNNEADTPDNFQSRRPNTSFCFLDIRSPGLGDTAMYLCATSRGQNNQPQHFGDGTRLSIL.

The sample holds a few counts of this clone. This rearrangement joins TRBV7-9 to TRBJ1-2, with D uncertain. The CDR3 is 14 residues long. V was trimmed by 0 bases and J by 4 bases, leaving 9 bases between them. Germline-derived CDR1 and CDR2 are SEHNR and FQNEAQ (reference sequence). CDR3 residues: CASSLADSSYGYTF. The CDR3 DNA sequence: TGTGCCAGCAGCTTAGCAGACTCGTCCTATGGCTACACCTTC.

The V call is TRBV27, the J call TRBJ1-1; TRBD1 agrees at 8 bases. The CDR3 length is 15 residues. V dropped 5 bases and J dropped 4; count of bases not matched to a gene: 9. Germline V gene sequence: CDR1 MNHEY, CDR2 SMNVEV (reference sequence). In DNA form, the CDR3 reads TGTGCCAGCAGTCCAGGACAGGGTCCGGTCACTGAAGCTTTCTTT. Its protein product is CASSPGQGPVTEAFF.

The chain uses TRBV5-4 and TRBJ2-7; 13 nucleotides agree with TRBD2. The ends lost 3 bases at V and 3 bases at J; junction bases unmatched: 6. The CDR3 loop spans 16 amino acids. The germline V gene encodes CDR1 SGHNT and CDR2 YYREEE (reference sequence). The CDR3 nucleotides are TGTGCCAGCAGCTCACTAGCGGGAGGGTTGAACTACGAGCAGTACTTC. Residues: CASSSLAGGLNYEQYF. Looking up the rest from reference TRBV5-4 and TRBJ2-7 gives the full variable domain: ETGVTQSPTHLIKTRGQQVTLRCSSQSGHNTVSWYQQALGQGPQFIFQYYREEENGRGNFPPRFSGLQFPNYSSELNVNALELDDSALYLCASSSLAGGLNYEQYFGPGTRLTVT.

The chain combines TRBV30 with TRBJ2-5; D not certain. V lost 0 bases, J lost 4 bases, and 6 bases lay in between. The length of the CDR3 is 12 residues. Germline V lookup: CDR1 GTSNPN, CDR2 SVGIG (reference sequence). CDR3 loop: CAWSVRRETQYF. Written as DNA, the CDR3 is TGTGCCTGGAGTGTACGCAGAGAGACCCAGTACTTC.

The V call is TRBV28, the J call TRBJ1-4; D is ambiguous. Trimming pared 3 bases from V and 8 bases from J, leaving 13 bases between. The CDR3 consists of 14 residues. Looked up from germline, CDR1 is MDHEN and CDR2 is SYDVKM. Written as DNA, the CDR3 is TGTGCCAGCAGTTTCGGAGGGAGGTCGGAAAAACTGTTTTTT. Its translation: CASSFGGRSEKLFF.

This chain joins TRBV27 and TRBJ2-7; 7 bases are shared with TRBD2. The V and J ends lost 5 bases and 4 bases, in that order; junction bases with no gene match: 11. CDR3 length: 15 amino acids. Germline V gene data show CDR1 as MNHEY and CDR2 as SMNVEV (reference sequence). The CDR3 nucleotides read TGTGCCAGCAGTACCCCGGGGCGGGAGAAGTACGAGCAGTACTTC. It codes for CASSTPGREKYEQYF.

Many counts were recorded for this clone. The chain has TRBV5-5 and TRBJ1-2; 10 bases agree with TRBD1. Germline V lookup: CDR1 SGHKS, CDR2 YYEKEE (reference sequence). V gave up 5 bases and J gave up 3 bases; unmatched junction bases: 7. The CDR3 has 15 residues. The CDR3 sequence is CASSMRTGGDYGYTF. The CDR3 DNA reads TGTGCCAGCAGTATGAGGACAGGGGGAGACTATGGCTACACCTTC.

J is TRBJ2-7 and V is TRBV5-5; perhaps TRBD1 as D (6 bases). V was cut by 2 bases and J by 2 bases, with 11 bases left in between. The germline V gene has CDR1 SGHKS and CDR2 YYEKEE (reference sequence). The CDR3 runs 14 residues. In DNA form, the CDR3 reads TGTGCCAGCAGCTTTGCTCCAGGGGCCTACGAGCAGTACTTC. It is translated as CASSFAPGAYEQYF.

The chain carries TRBV13 and TRBJ2-7, with D perhaps matching TRBD1 (6 bases). Per germline, CDR1 PRHDT and CDR2 FYEKMQ (reference sequence). V was shortened by 0 bases and J by 2 bases, with 14 bases between the two germline ends. This CDR3 is built from 16 residues. The CDR3 is CASSLGDRLSTYEQYF. In DNA, the CDR3 is TGTGCCAGCAGCTTAGGGGACAGATTAAGTACCTACGAGCAGTACTTC.

The chain joins TRBV4-1 to TRBJ2-3; 13 positions agree with TRBD2. Germline assignment: CDR1 MGHRA and CDR2 YSYEKL. The CDR3 totals 18 residues. After removal of 2 bases from V and 0 bases from J, the junction contained 5 bases not matched to a gene. CDR3 in DNA: TGCGCCAGCAGCCAACCCAGGACTAGCGGGGGTAGCACAGATACGCAGTATTTT. Translated: CASSQPRTSGGSTDTQYF.

The genes are TRBV7-6 and TRBJ2-7, with 13 positions matching TRBD2. The CDR3 runs to 15 residues. From germline, CDR1 is SGHVS and CDR2 FNYEAQ. The ends lost 8 bases at V and 4 bases at J; junction bases unmatched: 8. The CDR3 coding sequence is TGTGCCAGCCAGGTCGGGACTAGCGGGAATTACGAGCAGTACTTC. Its protein product is CASQVGTSGNYEQYF.

This rearrangement joins TRBV4-1 to TRBJ2-7, with 8 nucleotides matching TRBD2. Losses at the gene ends were 1 base for V and 6 bases for J; bases not matched to a gene: 5. CDR1 and CDR2 from the germline V gene are MGHRA and YSYEKL. The CDR3 is 14 amino acids. The chain's CDR3 is CASSQGAGVFEQYF. CDR3 bases: TGCGCCAGCAGCCAAGGAGCGGGAGTTTTCGAGCAGTACTTC.

The V gene is TRBV28, the J gene TRBJ2-1; TRBD2 agrees at 7 bases. The germline V gene has CDR1 MDHEN and CDR2 SYDVKM. The CDR3 has 16 amino acids. V was clipped by 5 bases and J by 6 bases; unmatched bases: 13. CDR3 bases: TGTGCCAGCAGTAATGCCGGGACTACCTTGGGCAATGAGCAGTTCTTC. It yields the protein CASSNAGTTLGNEQFF. Using reference TRBV28 and TRBJ2-1 for the parts outside the CDR3, the full variable domain is DVKVTQSSRYLVKRTGEKVFLECVQDMDHENMFWYRQDPGLGLRLIYFSYDVKMKEKGDIPEGYSVSREKKERFSLILESASTNQTSMYLCASSNAGTTLGNEQFFGPGTRLTVL.